Each of the 29 T cell receptor beta chains below was sequenced from the same sample in a study of breast tumors, draining lymph nodes, adjacent tissues. TCRdb re-analysed the multiplex PCR reads in MiXCR, keeping a single row per CDR3 protein. The sample lists 200,000 to 250,000 distinct CDR3 sequences; 32% were seen once. Samples came from axillary lymph nodes draining the breast cancer. The sample consisted of axillary lymph node tissue. These receptors came from a female donor with breast cancer. Some clones in this sample may be carry-over from other donors' samples.

This clonotype was counted many times. The chain combines TRBV6-6 with TRBJ2-5; D remains ambiguous. Trimming stripped 6 bases from V and 1 base from J, with 9 bases between. The CDR3 runs to 13 residues. CDR1 and CDR2 from the germline V gene are MNHNY and SVGAGI (reference sequence). Here the CDR3 reads CASSRRSQETQYF. Here the CDR3 DNA reads TGTGCCAGCAGCCGACGGTCCCAAGAGACCCAGTACTTC.

In this sample, this clonotype turned up many times. This chain links TRBV12-3 or TRBV12-4 with TRBJ2-1; TRBD2 might be the D (5 bases). The CDR3 extends over 15 amino acids. V was clipped by 6 bases and J by 0 bases, with 12 bases between them. The CDR3 nucleotides are TGTGCCAGCAGGTCTACTAGGAGCTCCTACAATGAGCAGTTCTTC. Translating it yields CASRSTRSSYNEQFF.

Many counts were recorded for this clonotype. The chain recombines TRBV5-8 with TRBJ2-6, with a tentative D call TRBD1 (6 bases). Per germline, CDR1 SGHTS and CDR2 YDEGEE. The CDR3 runs to 18 residues. The ends were cut back, 2 bases at V and 0 bases at J, with 15 bases in the middle. DNA of the CDR3: TGTGCCAGCAGCTTACCGGGACACCTCGCCTCTGGGGCCAACGTCCTGACTTTC. Protein sequence: CASSLPGHLASGANVLTF.

This clonotype has only a few counts. The genes are TRBV6-5 and TRBJ2-7, with 11 bases aligning to TRBD1. There are 15 residues in the CDR3. Germline CDR1 and CDR2: MNHEY and SVGAGI. V shed 5 bases and J 4 bases; nucleotides not matched to a gene: 7. The CDR3 spells CASSLRTGGDYEQYF. The DNA of the CDR3 is TGTGCCAGCAGTCTCCGGACAGGGGGCGATTACGAGCAGTACTTC.

This clonotype was observed many times. The rearrangement links TRBV12-5 to TRBJ1-5, with D uncertain. The V gene's germline CDR1 is LGHNT and CDR2 FRNRAP. The germline V and J ends were trimmed by 5 bases and 1 base, with 21 bases remaining between them. The CDR3 length is 18 residues. The CDR3 sequence is CASGPTPIIGRSNQPQHF. In nucleotides, the CDR3 is TGTGCTAGTGGTCCGACACCAATTATCGGGAGGAGCAATCAGCCCCAGCATTTT.

The gene calls are TRBV24-1 and TRBJ2-5; TRBD2 matches 15 bases. Germline V gene sequence: CDR1 KGHDR, CDR2 SFDVKD. V was pared by 9 bases and J by 7 bases, with 17 bases of the junction left unmatched. The CDR3 runs 18 residues. CDR3 DNA: TGTGCCACCGGGGGTCCGGGACAGGGGACTAGCGGGAGGAGGACCCAGTACTTC. Its translation: CATGGPGQGTSGRRTQYF.

This clonotype turned up a few times. J is TRBJ2-1 and V is TRBV28; 14 bases match TRBD2. Germline CDR1 reads MDHEN; CDR2 reads SYDVKM. The CDR3 has 18 residues. V lost 4 bases and J lost 8; bases outside the gene matches: 13. The CDR3 nucleotides read TGTGCCAGCAGTTCCGGGACTAGCGGGAGAATGGCCAAAGATGAGCAGTTCTTC. It encodes CASSSGTSGRMAKDEQFF.

This clonotype was seen at least ten times. The chain couples TRBV19 to TRBJ1-3, with 8 bases identical to TRBD1. This CDR3 is built from 13 residues. Germline loops: CDR1 LNHDA, CDR2 SQIVND (reference sequence). The J segment lost 4 bases and the V segment lost 8 bases, leaving 4 bases of the junction unmatched. CDR3 in amino acids: CASQRQGGNTIYF. The DNA of the CDR3 is TGTGCCAGTCAAAGACAGGGGGGAAACACCATATATTTT.

This clonotype was seen once. The chain has TRBV7-9 and TRBJ2-5; no reliable D call. The CDR3 spans 14 residues. CDR1 is SEHNR, CDR2 FQNEAQ, per germline (reference sequence). V was pared by 5 bases and J by 1 base, with 11 bases between. The CDR3 region is CASSLDGSQETQYF. The CDR3 region has the DNA TGTGCCAGCAGCCTGGACGGAAGCCAAGAGACCCAGTACTTC.

This clonotype was detected ten times or more. The V and J genes are TRBV10-3 and TRBJ2-5, with D hard to call. V lost 4 bases, J lost 2 bases, and 5 bases lay in between. CDR3 length equals 12 residues. Germline V lookup: CDR1 ENHRY, CDR2 SYGVKD. This chain's CDR3 is CAISGAQETQYF. CDR3 DNA: TGTGCCATCAGTGGGGCACAAGAGACCCAGTACTTC.

In this sample, this clonotype turned up once. An end of the junction differs from the germline gene, which may be a read error. The rearrangement joins TRBV29-1 to TRBJ2-1; no clear D. Germline values: CDR1 SQVTM, CDR2 ANQGSEA. The length of the CDR3 is 14 residues. CDR3 region: CTVIVVSYYDEQFF. CDR3 in DNA: TGCACAGTCATAGTAGTGTCTTACTACGATGAGCAGTTCTTC.

The V gene is TRBV30, the J gene TRBJ1-1; D is unresolved. The CDR3 runs to 11 residues. The V and J ends lost 3 bases and 5 bases respectively, with 7 bases between them. CDR1 is GTSNPN and CDR2 is SVGIG in the germline V gene (reference sequence). The CDR3 here is CAWRRETEAFF. The CDR3 coding sequence is TGTGCCTGGAGGAGGGAAACTGAAGCTTTCTTT.

The chain is built from TRBV20-1 and TRBJ1-2; D gene uncertain. Germline CDR1 and CDR2: DFQATT and SNEGSKA (reference sequence). CDR3 length: 12 residues. Trimming removed 5 bases at V and 12 bases at J, with 19 bases between. CDR3 loop: CSALAGASSDTF. The CDR3 bases are TGCAGTGCTTTAGCGGGAGCCTCCTCGGACACCTTC.

Here the CDR3 DNA reads TGTGCCAGCAGTGAAGGGGAAGGTCGGTCACCCCTCCACTTT. This encodes CASSEGEGRSPLHF. The rearrangement joins TRBV2 to TRBJ1-6; D gene uncertain. With 1 base removed from V and 10 bases from J, the gap between germline ends came to 11 bases. The CDR3 spans 14 residues. The germline gives CDR1 SNHLY, CDR2 FYNNEI. The full variable domain, with the rest looked up from reference TRBV2 and TRBJ1-6, is EPEVTQTPSHQVTQMGQEVILRCVPISNHLYFYWYRQILGQKVEFLVSFYNNEISEKSEIFDDQFSVERPDGSNFTLKIRSTKLEDSAMYFCASSEGEGRSPLHFGNGTRLTVT.

This clonotype was seen many times. The V gene is TRBV19, the J gene TRBJ2-3, with D perhaps matching TRBD1 or TRBD2 (5 bases each). V shed 1 base and J shed 3 bases, with 17 bases lying between them. CDR3 length equals 17 residues. Germline V CDR1 and CDR2: LNHDA, SQIVND (reference sequence). As DNA, the CDR3 is TGTGCCAGTAGTATAGGTTGGGGGAAGGGGAGAACAGATACGCAGTATTTT. Residues: CASSIGWGKGRTDTQYF.

The genes are TRBV20-1 and TRBJ2-5; 11 bases line up with TRBD2. The CDR3 is made up of 16 amino acids. V trimming: 0 bases; J trimming: 2 bases; junction bases outside the gene matches: 5. CDR1 is DFQATT, CDR2 SNEGSKA, per germline (reference sequence). The CDR3 nucleotides are TGCAGTGCTAGAGAGGGTGCTAGCGGGAGGCAAGAGACCCAGTACTTC. Amino acids: CSAREGASGRQETQYF.

The chain carries TRBV5-1 and TRBJ1-1; a weak D match, TRBD1 (5 bases). The CDR3 has 15 residues. Between the trimmed V and J ends, which lost 2 bases and 7 bases, there was a span of 18 bases. Germline values: CDR1 SGHRS, CDR2 YFSETQ. The CDR3: CASSLPPILTDEAFF. CDR3 sequence (DNA): TGCGCCAGCAGCTTACCACCTATTTTGACAGATGAAGCTTTCTTT.

This clonotype was seen at least ten times. The rearrangement links TRBV9 to TRBJ2-7, with D perhaps TRBD1 or TRBD2 (5 bases each). The CDR3 spans 15 residues. The germline V gene encodes CDR1 SGDLS and CDR2 YYNGEE. The ends were cut back, 3 bases at V and 3 bases at J, with 16 bases in the middle. The CDR3 region has the DNA TGTGCCAGCAGCGCCCTACCGGGACCCTTCTACGAGCAGTACTTC. It yields the protein CASSALPGPFYEQYF.

This clonotype was picked up many times. CDR3 sequence: CASSLRGETDTQYF. The CDR3 DNA sequence: TGTGCCAGCAGCTTACGGGGGGAGACAGATACGCAGTATTTT. The chain couples TRBV7-3 to TRBJ2-3; 7 nucleotides line up with TRBD2. V shed 2 bases and J 3 bases; nucleotides not matched to a gene: 2. Germline V gene data show CDR1 as SGHTA and CDR2 as FQGTGA. The CDR3 spans 14 residues.

This clonotype was observed many times. The V gene is TRBV29-1, the J gene TRBJ2-7; 9 bases map to TRBD1. Germline V gene lookup returns CDR1 SQVTM and CDR2 ANQGSEA. V lost 7 bases and J lost 3; bases outside the gene matches: 7. The CDR3 sequence is 13 residues long. The CDR3 bases are TGCAGCGGGGCCGGGACAGGGAACTACGAGCAGTACTTC. Translating gives CSGAGTGNYEQYF.

For this clonotype: The CDR3 end shows no conserved phenylalanine or tryptophan, and so a read error is likely. No DNA is shown, since the ends of the CDR3 on it are uncertain; the CDR3 is the one TCRdb lists. The V call is TRBV5-1, the J call TRBJ2-2. The CDR3 spans 13 amino acids, including both terminal residues. Germline CDR1 reads SGHRS; CDR2 reads YFSETQ. CDR3 sequence reads: CASSLEYTGELFL.

The chain combines TRBV28 with TRBJ1-5; a possible D gene is TRBD1 (6 bases). Trimming removed 6 bases at V and 3 bases at J, with 18 bases between. CDR3 length equals 16 residues. Germline V gives CDR1 MDHEN, CDR2 SYDVKM. This CDR3 is CASSSPRGANNQPQHF. CDR3 DNA: TGTGCCAGCAGCTCCCCTAGGGGGGCAAACAATCAGCCCCAGCATTTT.

This clonotype occurred many times. The chain joins TRBV14 to TRBJ2-2; D not resolved. V was shortened by 1 base and J by 7 bases, with 1 base between the two germline ends. The germline gives CDR1 SGHDN, CDR2 FVKESK. CDR3 length: 11 amino acids. As DNA, the CDR3 is TGTGCCAGCAGCCAAGGCGGGGAGCTGTTTTTT. This gives the protein CASSQGGELFF.

This clonotype came up many times. DNA of the CDR3: TGTGCCAGCAGTGAAGCGGGAGGGGCCAACGTCCTGACTTTC. This codes for CASSEAGGANVLTF. V usage is TRBV6-1 and J usage is TRBJ2-6; D is unclear. The CDR3 consists of 14 residues. The germline V and J ends were trimmed by 0 bases and 4 bases, with 4 bases remaining between them. The V gene's germline CDR1 is MNHNS and CDR2 SASEGT.

This clonotype has ten or more counts. The chain employs TRBV7-9 and TRBJ2-5, with 9 bases matching TRBD1. In germline, CDR1 is SEHNR, CDR2 FQNEAQ (reference sequence). V was clipped by 6 bases and J by 4 bases; unmatched bases: 9. The CDR3 is 15 amino acids. The CDR3 DNA follows: TGTGCCAGCAGACCACCGGGACAGGGAAGAGAGACCCAGTACTTC. It specifies CASRPPGQGRETQYF.

The V gene is TRBV29-1, the J gene TRBJ2-7, with 7 positions matching TRBD2. CDR1 SQVTM and CDR2 ANQGSEA come from the germline V gene. J lost 9 bases, V lost 7 bases, and 18 bases had no gene match. CDR3 length: 14 residues. CDR3 region: CSGSEAVAGARQYF. The CDR3 DNA follows: TGCAGCGGCAGTGAAGCGGTAGCGGGTGCCCGGCAGTACTTC.

Notes on this clonotype: This clone may be a read error of a much larger clone one base away. This sequence joins TRBV6-5 and TRBJ2-3; D uncertain. V dropped 2 bases and J dropped 5 bases, with 11 bases sitting between them. This CDR3 region has 14 residues. The germline gives CDR1 MNHEY, CDR2 SVGAGI. CDR3 loop: CASSYREAEDTQYF. The CDR3 coding sequence is TGTGCCAGCAGTTACCGAGAGGCGGAAGATACGCAGTATTTT.

The chain is built from TRBV5-1 and TRBJ2-3; 7 bases map to TRBD1. The CDR3 is 14 residues long. V gave up 0 bases and J gave up 6 bases; unmatched junction bases: 4. CDR1 is SGHRS and CDR2 is YFSETQ in the germline V gene. In nucleotides, the CDR3 is TGCGCCAGCAGCTTGGGACAGGGAAGGGATACGCAGTATTTT. As protein: CASSLGQGRDTQYF. Combining the CDR3 with reference TRBV5-1 and TRBJ2-3 gives the whole variable domain KAGVTQTPRYLIKTRGQQVTLSCSPISGHRSVSWYQQTPGQGLQFLFEYFSETQRNKGNFPGRFSGRQFSNSRSEMNVSTLELGDSALYLCASSLGQGRDTQYFGPGTRLTVL.

This clonotype came up many times. The chain joins TRBV20-1 to TRBJ2-1; TRBD1 aligns across 8 bases. From germline, CDR1 is DFQATT and CDR2 SNEGSKA (reference sequence). The CDR3 is 13 amino acids. V gave up 6 bases and J gave up 7 bases; unmatched junction bases: 8. For the CDR3, the DNA is TGCAGTGCCATATTGGACAGGGTGAATGAGCAGTTCTTC. Residues: CSAILDRVNEQFF.